This entry lists 19 T cell receptor beta chains sequenced from one sample in a study of OX40 agonist ivuxolimab in advanced cancers. Libraries were built with the immunoSEQ multiplex PCR assay. The immuneACCESS repertoire file appears here via TCRdb, limited to in-frame rearrangements. These files lack a portion of the clones; in checked studies, under half of the deficit traces to unresolved V genes, and the cause of the others is not known. The table for this sample lists some 39,000 clones; under 85% of them were counted only once. The top ten clones comprise around 10% of the sample. This material consisted of CD4+ or CD8+ T cells sorted from blood, taken in a trial of the OX40 agonist ivuxolimab. Receptors originate from an adult with an advanced solid tumor such as melanoma, head and neck, liver or kidney cancer.

The rearrangement joins TRBV5-6 to TRBJ1-1; D is uncertain. Germline loops: CDR1 SGHDT, CDR2 YYEEEE. V was cut by 2 bases and J by 0 bases, with 5 bases left in between. The CDR3 loop spans 13 amino acids. The CDR3 is CASSFGLNTEAFF. The CDR3, as DNA: TGTGCCAGCAGCTTCGGCTTGAACACTGAAGCTTTCTTT.

This clone was observed a handful of times. The chain employs TRBV7-6 and TRBJ2-3, with unresolved D. V was clipped by 1 base and J by 4 bases, with 9 bases between them. The CDR3 loop spans 14 amino acids. Looked up from germline, CDR1 is SGHVS and CDR2 is FNYEAQ. The CDR3 DNA reads TGTGCCAGCAGCTTAGGGTTAGGCTCAGATACGCAGTATTTT. This translates into CASSLGLGSDTQYF.

The J gene is TRBJ2-7, the V gene TRBV28, with 11 positions matching TRBD1. Per germline, CDR1 MDHEN and CDR2 SYDVKM. The CDR3 loop spans 15 amino acids. With 4 bases clipped from V and 2 bases from J, the junction kept 4 bases outside the gene matches. CDR3 coding DNA: TGTGCCAGCAGTTCCGGACAGGGGGCCGCCTACGAGCAGTACTTC. Translation: CASSSGQGAAYEQYF.

V is TRBV15 and J is TRBJ1-1; 7 bases fit TRBD1. Germline V gives CDR1 LNHNV, CDR2 YYDKDF (reference sequence). The CDR3 spans 14 residues. Unmatched junction bases numbered 11, after V lost 11 bases and J lost 2 bases. The CDR3 coding sequence is TGTGCCCTTTGGGGGACAGCGAACAACACTGAAGCTTTCTTT. It translates to CALWGTANNTEAFF.

The gene calls are TRBV28 and TRBJ1-3; D unclear. This CDR3 is built from 14 residues. V lost 3 bases, J lost 0 bases, and 6 bases lay in between. Germline V gene sequence: CDR1 MDHEN, CDR2 SYDVKM. The CDR3 region is CASSFYSSGNTIYF. Written as DNA, the CDR3 is TGTGCCAGCAGTTTTTACAGCTCTGGAAACACCATATATTTT. Looking up the rest from reference TRBV28 and TRBJ1-3 gives the full variable domain: DVKVTQSSRYLVKRTGEKVFLECVQDMDHENMFWYRQDPGLGLRLIYFSYDVKMKEKGDIPEGYSVSREKKERFSLILESASTNQTSMYLCASSFYSSGNTIYFGEGSWLTVV.

This chain uses TRBV29-1 with TRBJ1-4, with 8 bases that match TRBD1. CDR1 is SQVTM, CDR2 ANQGSEA, per germline. The J segment lost 8 bases and the V segment lost 6 bases, leaving 14 bases of the junction unmatched. The CDR3 extends over 15 amino acids. The CDR3 spells CSVKPQGAGGEKLFF. Written as DNA, the CDR3 is TGCAGCGTCAAACCGCAGGGGGCAGGAGGGGAAAAACTGTTTTTT.

In this sample, this clone turned up a few times. The rearrangement links TRBV5-4 to TRBJ1-4; D possibly corresponds to TRBD1 (6 bases). Per the germline V gene, CDR1 is SGHNT and CDR2 is YYREEE (reference sequence). Trimming left V 4 bases short and J 8 bases short, with 9 bases between. The CDR3 is made up of 12 amino acids. CDR3 region: CASSIGTEKLFF. The CDR3 DNA reads TGTGCCAGCAGCATCGGGACAGAAAAACTGTTTTTT.

The rearrangement joins TRBV5-4 to TRBJ1-5; D call uncertain. The CDR3 is 16 residues long. Germline lookup yields CDR1 SGHNT and CDR2 YYREEE (reference sequence). The V and J ends lost 4 bases and 1 base respectively, with 15 bases between them. CDR3 region: CASSKREAGSNQPQHF. The CDR3 DNA reads TGTGCCAGCAGCAAGCGGGAGGCTGGAAGCAATCAGCCCCAGCATTTT.

V and J are TRBV6-5 and TRBJ2-7; maybe TRBD1 (6 bases). In germline, CDR1 is MNHEY, CDR2 SVGAGI. CDR3 length: 15 residues. V was shortened by 5 bases and J by 0 bases, with 14 bases between the two germline ends. The CDR3 reads CASSTDRKISYEQYF. CDR3 sequence (DNA): TGTGCCAGCAGTACAGACAGGAAAATCTCCTACGAGCAGTACTTC.

The CDR3 region has the DNA TGTGCCAGCGGGTTAGCGGGGGCCTACAATGAGCAGTTCTTC. Amino acids: CASGLAGAYNEQFF. The chain recombines TRBV5-2 with TRBJ2-1; the listed D gene, TRBD2, was not tested against the DNA. TRBV5-2 is a pseudogene. The CDR3 is 14 amino acids.

The rearrangement joins TRBV28 to TRBJ2-5, with 8 bases that match TRBD1. Germline CDR1 and CDR2: MDHEN and SYDVKM. The CDR3 runs 15 residues. V was clipped by 5 bases and J by 5 bases; unmatched bases: 10. CDR3 amino acids: CASSTRQGHIETQYF. Here the CDR3 DNA reads TGTGCCAGCAGTACCAGACAGGGGCATATCGAGACCCAGTACTTC.

This rearrangement joins TRBV5-1 to TRBJ2-5, with D maybe TRBD2 (6 bases). Trimming took 0 bases from V and 3 from J, leaving 15 bases between them. The germline CDR1 and CDR2 sequences are SGHRS and YFSETQ. CDR3 length: 16 amino acids. The CDR3 spells CASSLGIRDLKETQYF. The CDR3 DNA reads as TGCGCCAGCAGCTTGGGGATCCGGGACTTGAAAGAGACCCAGTACTTC.

The J gene is TRBJ2-1, the V gene TRBV7-2, with 10 bases identical to TRBD2. The CDR3 runs 15 residues. Germline CDR1 SGHTA, CDR2 FQGNSA. Trimming at V came to 5 bases and at J to 8 bases, leaving 9 bases not matched to a gene. The CDR3 region is CASSQKAGGLHEQFF. CDR3 nucleotides: TGTGCCAGCAGCCAAAAAGCGGGGGGGCTCCATGAGCAGTTCTTC.

This chain links TRBV6-6 with TRBJ1-1; 10 bases are shared with TRBD1. The CDR3 consists of 16 residues. Germline values: CDR1 MNHNY, CDR2 SVGAGI (reference sequence). Trimming removed 0 bases from V and 5 bases from J; junction bases left unmatched: 6. This chain's CDR3 is CASSYSSGQGTTEAFF. CDR3 sequence (DNA): TGTGCCAGCAGTTACTCTTCGGGACAGGGGACAACTGAAGCTTTCTTT.

The V gene is TRBV7-8, the J gene TRBJ1-1; perhaps TRBD1 as D (5 bases). There are 15 residues in the CDR3. V gave up 4 bases and J gave up 3 bases, with 15 bases separating them. CDR1 and CDR2 from the germline V gene are SGHVS and FQNEAQ. The CDR3 region has the DNA TGTGCCAGCAGCTCCCAAGGGGTACGGGACACTGAAGCTTTCTTT. It codes for CASSSQGVRDTEAFF. Full variable domain (rest looked up from reference TRBV7-8 and TRBJ1-1): GAGVSQSPRYKVAKRGQDVALRCDPISGHVSLFWYQQALGQGPEFLTYFQNEAQLDKSGLPSDRFFAERPEGSVSTLKIQRTQQEDSAVYLCASSSQGVRDTEAFFGQGTRLTVV.

This clone has more than one count but fewer than ten. The chain employs TRBV4-1 and TRBJ1-1; unclear D gene. The germline V gene encodes CDR1 MGHRA and CDR2 YSYEKL. The CDR3 extends over 15 amino acids. Trimming shortened V by 4 bases and J by 0 bases, and 12 bases separated the two germline ends. The CDR3 sequence is CASSLTIPMNTEAFF. The CDR3 coding sequence is TGCGCCAGCAGCCTCACTATTCCTATGAACACTGAAGCTTTCTTT.

The chain combines TRBV5-1 with TRBJ1-1; maybe TRBD1 (5 bases). The CDR3 runs to 14 residues. The germline gives CDR1 SGHRS, CDR2 YFSETQ. The ends were cut back, 7 bases at V and 1 base at J, with 14 bases in the middle. The CDR3 region is CASSYRTGNTEAFF. The DNA for the CDR3 is TGCGCCAGCTCGTACAGAACAGGGAACACTGAAGCTTTCTTT.

The CDR3 region has the DNA TGTGCCAGCAGCTCCCGGGACAGGGGAACCTACGAGCAGTACTTC. Its translation is CASSSRDRGTYEQYF. The genes are TRBV11-2 and TRBJ2-7, with 10 bases matching TRBD1. The CDR3 is 15 residues long. From germline, CDR1 is SGHAT and CDR2 FQNNGV. J lost 2 bases, V lost 4 bases, and 5 bases had no gene match.

The chain has TRBV9 and TRBJ1-1; tentatively, D is TRBD1 (5 bases). Germline-derived CDR1 and CDR2 are SGDLS and YYNGEE. V lost 3 bases, J lost 4 bases, and 13 bases lay in between. The CDR3 covers 14 residues. In DNA, the CDR3 is TGTGCCAGCAGCGCCGGGACGCCTGGCACTGAAGCTTTCTTT. Protein sequence: CASSAGTPGTEAFF.